This T cell receptor (beta chain) was identified during a study of blood T cells in healthy people across ages. This CDR3 is 14 amino acids long. Germline lookup yields CDR1 ENHRY and CDR2 SYGVKD. With 0 bases clipped from V and 7 bases from J, the junction kept 3 bases outside the gene matches. This clonotype showed up just once. A second PCR of roughly 7 to 11 cycles used a sample-barcoded 5' primer and a J-beta primer mix. TCRdb ran MiXCR on the 5' RACE reads and lists one entry per CDR3 protein. The data contain just over 800,000 distinct CDR3 sequences, approximately 67% of them singletons. This sequence joins TRBV10-3 and TRBJ2-1, with 7 bases aligning to TRBD2. The sequence came from a young man in good health. The sequencing input was blood. CDR3 sequence reads: CAISESAGRNEQFF. CDR3 in DNA: TGTGCCATCAGTGAGTCAGCGGGACGGAATGAGCAGTTCTTC.